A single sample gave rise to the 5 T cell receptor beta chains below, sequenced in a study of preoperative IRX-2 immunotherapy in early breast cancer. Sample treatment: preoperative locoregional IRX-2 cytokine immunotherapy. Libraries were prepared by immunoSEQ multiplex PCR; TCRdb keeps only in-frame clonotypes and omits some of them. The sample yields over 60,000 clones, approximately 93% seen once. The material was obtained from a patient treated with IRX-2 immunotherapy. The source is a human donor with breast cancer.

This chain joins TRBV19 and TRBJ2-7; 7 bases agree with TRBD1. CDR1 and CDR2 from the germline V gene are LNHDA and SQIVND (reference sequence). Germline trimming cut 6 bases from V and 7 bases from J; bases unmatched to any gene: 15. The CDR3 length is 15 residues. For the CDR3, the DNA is TGTGCCAGTAGCCCACGCGACAGGGCCTACGGTGAGCAGTACTTC. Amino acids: CASSPRDRAYGEQYF.

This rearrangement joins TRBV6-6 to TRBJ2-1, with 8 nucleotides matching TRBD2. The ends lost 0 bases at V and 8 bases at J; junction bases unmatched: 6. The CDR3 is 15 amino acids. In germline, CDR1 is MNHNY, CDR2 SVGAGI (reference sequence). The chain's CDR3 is CASSYSPSGPDEQFF. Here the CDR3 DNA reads TGTGCCAGCAGTTACTCGCCTAGCGGGCCGGATGAGCAGTTCTTC.

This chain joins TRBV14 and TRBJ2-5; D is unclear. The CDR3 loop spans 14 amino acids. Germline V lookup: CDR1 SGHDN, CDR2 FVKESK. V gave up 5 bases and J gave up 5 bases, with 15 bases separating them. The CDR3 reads CASSFGPPAETQYF. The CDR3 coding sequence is TGTGCCAGCAGCTTCGGCCCCCCAGCCGAGACCCAGTACTTC.

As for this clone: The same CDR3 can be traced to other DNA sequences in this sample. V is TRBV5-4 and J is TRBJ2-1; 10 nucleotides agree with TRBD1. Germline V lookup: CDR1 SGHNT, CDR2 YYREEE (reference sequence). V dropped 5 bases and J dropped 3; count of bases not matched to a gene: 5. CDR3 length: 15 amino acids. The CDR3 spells CASSSRDRGYNEQFF. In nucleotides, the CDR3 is TGTGCCAGCAGTAGCCGGGACAGGGGCTACAATGAGCAGTTCTTC.

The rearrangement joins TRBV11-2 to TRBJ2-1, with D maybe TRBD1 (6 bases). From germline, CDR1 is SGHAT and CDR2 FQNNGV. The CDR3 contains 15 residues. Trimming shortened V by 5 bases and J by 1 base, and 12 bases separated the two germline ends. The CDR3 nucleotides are TGTGCCAGCAGCCCCCGACAGGAGTCCTACAATGAGCAGTTCTTC. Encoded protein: CASSPRQESYNEQFF.